The 14 T cell receptor beta chains presented below share a single source sample, sequenced in a study of molecular identifiers for immune sequencing clone quantification. TCRdb redid the calling of the PCR reads with MiXCR, one entry per CDR3 protein. The sample includes some 680,000 distinct CDR3 sequences, around 25% of them seen just once. The specimen was naive CD8+ T cells from blood, with Jurkat cell RNA spiked in. Subset of the sample: FACS-sorted CD8+CD4-CCR7+CD45RA+ naive T cells. The source of these receptors is a human donor in good health. Some libraries in this study had Jurkat cell RNA spiked in.

As regards this clonotype: This may be a read error: a much more frequent sequence differs by one nucleotide. The chain recombines TRBV28 with TRBJ2-1; D unclear. Per germline, CDR1 MDHEN and CDR2 SYDVKM. The CDR3 contains 16 residues. Trimming took 3 bases from V and 0 from J, leaving 12 bases between them. For the CDR3, the DNA is TGTGCCAGCAGTTTCCCCACGGAGAACTCCTACAATGAGCAGTTCTTC. The encoded protein is CASSFPTENSYNEQFF.

The V gene is TRBV6-2 or TRBV6-3, the J gene TRBJ2-3; D may be TRBD1 (6 bases). This CDR3 has 16 amino acids. CDR1 MNHEY and CDR2 SVGEGT come from the germline V gene. V dropped 6 bases and J dropped 0 bases, with 16 bases sitting between them. In DNA, the CDR3 is TGTGCCAGCAGCCATCAAACCGGGACAAGCACAGATACGCAGTATTTT. Protein: CASSHQTGTSTDTQYF.

A remark on this clonotype: This may arise from a read error, as a much more abundant clone is one base away. V and J are TRBV6-5 and TRBJ1-5; 8 positions agree with TRBD1. The germline gives CDR1 MNHEY, CDR2 SVGAGI. The CDR3 spans 18 residues. V trimming: 2 bases; J trimming: 0 bases; junction bases outside the gene matches: 9. The CDR3 bases are TGTGCCAGCAGTTACAGACAGGGGCTAGTTTATAGCAATCAGCCCCAGCATTTT. It specifies CASSYRQGLVYSNQPQHF.

This clonotype was recorded at least ten times. The chain uses TRBV7-9 and TRBJ2-3, with no clear D. The CDR3 runs 13 residues. V was pared by 6 bases and J by 1 base, with 8 bases between. Germline loops: CDR1 SEHNR, CDR2 FQNEAQ (reference sequence). The CDR3 loop is CASSDGRTDTQYF. CDR3 in DNA: TGTGCCAGCAGTGATGGACGCACAGATACGCAGTATTTT.

This clonotype was observed a few times. V usage is TRBV19 and J usage is TRBJ1-2, with 7 bases aligning to TRBD1. CDR1 LNHDA and CDR2 SQIVND come from the germline V gene (reference sequence). The CDR3 extends over 13 amino acids. The trim removed 4 bases at V and 3 bases at J, leaving 2 bases unmatched. The CDR3 loop is CASSTTGHYGYTF. The CDR3 DNA follows: TGTGCCAGTAGTACGACAGGGCACTATGGCTACACCTTC.

In the case of this clonotype: A much more abundant neighbour one base away suggests this may be a read error. This sequence joins TRBV5-6 and TRBJ1-3, with D unresolved. There are 14 residues in the CDR3. The V gene's germline CDR1 is SGHDT and CDR2 YYEEEE. The CDR3 sequence is CASSLGSSGNTTYF. The CDR3 DNA follows: TGTGCCAGCAGCTTGGGGAGCTCTGGAAACACCACATATTTT.

This clonotype has ten or more counts. The junction shows a germline mismatch at one end, possibly a read error. The chain recombines TRBV28 with TRBJ2-7; 10 bases agree with TRBD2. The germline gives CDR1 MDHEN, CDR2 SYDVKM. The CDR3 extends over 12 amino acids. In nucleotides, the CDR3 is TGTGCCAGCAGTGACGTTACTAGCGGGACGCGCTTC. This translates into CASSDVTSGTRF.

This clonotype was found many times. This chain uses TRBV11-2 with TRBJ2-7; D is perhaps TRBD1 (5 bases). The V gene's germline CDR1 is SGHAT and CDR2 FQNNGV. The ends were cut back, 6 bases at V and 2 bases at J, with 8 bases in the middle. This CDR3 comprises 12 residues. CDR3 protein: CASRTDTYEQYF. The DNA of the CDR3 is TGTGCCAGCAGGACAGATACCTACGAGCAGTACTTC.

As concerns this clonotype: A much more abundant neighbour one base away suggests this may be a read error. J is TRBJ2-7 and V is TRBV6-5; maybe TRBD2 (6 bases). The CDR3 covers 14 residues. The V gene's germline CDR1 is MNHEY and CDR2 SVGAGI. CDR3 amino acids: CASSKGLLEDEQSF. In nucleotides, the CDR3 is TGTGCCAGCAGTAAGGGACTCCTGGAGGACGAGCAGTCCTTC.

Many counts were recorded for this clonotype. The chain uses TRBV6-1 and TRBJ2-3; D remains ambiguous. Trimming took 3 bases from V and 4 from J, leaving 14 bases between them. This CDR3 spans 15 amino acids. CDR1 is MNHNS and CDR2 is SASEGT in the germline V gene. For the CDR3, the DNA is TGTGCCAGCAGTGATTGGGCATCCTCTCCAGATACGCAGTATTTT. It is translated as CASSDWASSPDTQYF.

This clonotype was seen at least ten times. The chain has TRBV6-2 or TRBV6-3 and TRBJ2-3; 9 bases fit TRBD1. V was pared by 2 bases and J by 8 bases, with 11 bases of the junction left unmatched. The germline V gene has CDR1 MNHEY and CDR2 SVGEGT. CDR3 length: 16 residues. This CDR3 reads CASSYVPGQGFSTQYF. The CDR3 region has the DNA TGTGCCAGCAGTTACGTTCCGGGACAGGGCTTTTCTACGCAGTATTTT.

This clonotype was seen at least ten times. The chain employs TRBV19 and TRBJ2-7; 9 bases match TRBD1. Trimming cost V 4 bases and J 5 bases; bases outside gene matches: 3. CDR3 size: 13 residues. Germline CDR1 reads LNHDA; CDR2 reads SQIVND (reference sequence). In nucleotides, the CDR3 is TGTGCCAGTAGTAACAGGGGGCTGGACGAGCAGTACTTC. Translation gives CASSNRGLDEQYF.

This clonotype has ten or more counts. The chain uses TRBV5-1 and TRBJ2-5; no clear D gene. CDR1 and CDR2 (germline): SGHRS, YFSETQ. V lost 4 bases and J 1 base, leaving 5 bases between the germline ends. The CDR3 spans 12 residues. The CDR3 DNA reads TGCGCCAGCAGCGTGTCCCAAGAGACCCAGTACTTC. It encodes CASSVSQETQYF.

This clonotype was detected many times. The J gene is TRBJ1-1, the V gene TRBV20-1; D gene unclear. Germline V lookup: CDR1 DFQATT, CDR2 SNEGSKA (reference sequence). The CDR3 runs 11 residues. V lost 8 bases and J 2 bases, leaving 9 bases between the germline ends. The DNA of the CDR3 is TGCAGTTCAATTCTAAACACTGAAGCTTTCTTT. Translation gives CSSILNTEAFF.